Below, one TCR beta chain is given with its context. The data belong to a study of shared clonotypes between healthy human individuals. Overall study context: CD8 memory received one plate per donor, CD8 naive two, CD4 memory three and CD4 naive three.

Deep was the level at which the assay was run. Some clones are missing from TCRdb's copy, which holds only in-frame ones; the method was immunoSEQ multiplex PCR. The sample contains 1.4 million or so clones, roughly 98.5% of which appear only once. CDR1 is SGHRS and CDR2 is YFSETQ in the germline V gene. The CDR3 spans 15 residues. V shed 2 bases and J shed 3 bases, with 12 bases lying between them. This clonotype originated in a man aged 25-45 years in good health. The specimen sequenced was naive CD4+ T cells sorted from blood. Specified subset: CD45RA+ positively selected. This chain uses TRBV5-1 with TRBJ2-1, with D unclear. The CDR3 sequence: CASSLEPWNYNEQFF. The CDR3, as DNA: TGCGCCAGCAGCTTAGAGCCATGGAACTACAATGAGCAGTTCTTC.